These T cell receptor beta chains were read from a single sample in a study of regulatory T cells in long-lasting Graves disease. TCRdb redid the calling of the multiplex PCR reads with MiXCR, one entry per CDR3 protein. This table has about 620,000 distinct CDR3 sequences, roughly 16% appearing once. This sample was also put to use in a study of T cells in Graves' hyperthyroidism and ophthalmopathy.

This specimen was peripheral blood mononuclear cells (PBMCs), taken at new diagnosis, from a patient treated with antithyroid drugs. These receptors originate from a woman between 25 and 40 years old with Graves disease. CDR3s include the opening cysteine and the closing phenylalanine or tryptophan. A D gene is named only where the DNA matches it firmly. A row's size may be missing; if present it is once, few, many or a size class.

v_call,j_call,d_call,clone_size,cdr3_nt,cdr3_aa
TRBV10-3,TRBJ2-5,NA,NA,TGTGCCATCAGACCGGACTACCAAGAGACCCAGTACTTC,CAIRPDYQETQYF
TRBV11-2,TRBJ2-6,NA,NA,TGTGCCAGCAGCCGACAGGACTCTGGGGCCAACGTCCTGACTTTC,CASSRQDSGANVLTF
TRBV27,TRBJ2-1,NA,many,TGTGCCAGCAGTTCCCTGCCCCACAATGAGCAGTTCTTC,CASSSLPHNEQFF
TRBV29-1,TRBJ1-3,NA,many,TGCAGCGTTTACTCTGGAAACACCATATATTTT,CSVYSGNTIYF
TRBV6-5,TRBJ1-4,NA,many,TGTGCCAGCAGTTACCGCCCGTTCAGTCCGAATGAAAAACTGTTTTTT,CASSYRPFSPNEKLFF
TRBV20-1,TRBJ2-7,NA,many,TGCAGTGCTAGTAGGAATCTGTACGAGCAGTACTTC,CSASRNLYEQYF
TRBV5-1,TRBJ1-5,NA,NA,TGCGCCAGCAGCCGTACGGGAACTCAGGGCGATCAGCCCCAGCATTTT,CASSRTGTQGDQPQHF
TRBV2,TRBJ1-5,NA,many,TGTGCCAGCAGTGATCAGGCGGTAGGGCAGCCCCAGCATTTT,CASSDQAVGQPQHF
TRBV30,TRBJ2-5,TRBD2,few,TGTGCCTGGAGTGTGGGGGGACTAGCCGAGCTGGGGGAGACCCAGTACTTC,CAWSVGGLAELGETQYF
TRBV6-1,TRBJ2-3,NA,few,TGTGCCAGCAGTGAAGCGCGCCTTCGGGCCGATACGCAGTATTTT,CASSEARLRADTQYF
TRBV2,TRBJ2-3,NA,many,TGTGCCAGCACCGAAGGACAGACCACAGATACGCAGTATTTT,CASTEGQTTDTQYF
TRBV28,TRBJ2-7,TRBD2,few,TGTGCCAGCAGTTTCCTAGGACGGGAGGCCTACGAGCAGTACTTC,CASSFLGREAYEQYF
TRBV30,TRBJ1-6,NA,NA,TGTGCCTGGACCGGGTTTGTCGGCATTTCACCCCTCCACTTT,CAWTGFVGISPLHF
TRBV3-1,TRBJ2-5,NA,many,TGTGCCAGCAGCCACCGGACCGGCCCTGAGCGGGAGACCCAGTACTTC,CASSHRTGPERETQYF
TRBV5-6,TRBJ1-1,NA,NA,TGTGCCAGCAGCTTGGGCAGGGCCTCTTCGAGAGGTGAAGCTTTCTTT,CASSLGRASSRGEAFF
TRBV19,TRBJ1-2,NA,NA,TGTGCCAGTAGTACCTCCGCCCCAGGGCTCTATGGCTACACCTTC,CASSTSAPGLYGYTF
TRBV19,TRBJ1-5,NA,NA,TGTGCCAGTAGTATCGGGTACGGAAAAGGGGACAATCAGCCCCAGCATTTT,CASSIGYGKGDNQPQHF
TRBV20-1,TRBJ2-1,NA,many,TGCAGTGCCTTAAGGGGAGAAGTTGAGCAGTTCTTC,CSALRGEVEQFF
TRBV7-2,TRBJ2-1,TRBD2,many,TGTGCCAGCAGCCTAAGCGGGACCTTCTACAATGAGCAGTTCTTC,CASSLSGTFYNEQFF
TRBV6-1,TRBJ2-3,TRBD2,few,TGTGCCAGCAGTGAGAAAGCCGGACTAGCGAGCACAGATACGCAGTATTTT,CASSEKAGLASTDTQYF
TRBV12-3/TRBV12-4,TRBJ1-2,NA,many,TGTGCCAGCAGTTTACAACAGGGCTATGGCTACACCTTC,CASSLQQGYGYTF
TRBV20-1,TRBJ2-1,TRBD2,NA,TGCAGTGCTAGAGAGAAAGCGGGAGGTAACCCCAATGAGCAGTTCTTC,CSAREKAGGNPNEQFF
TRBV27,TRBJ2-3,TRBD2,many,TGTGCCAGCAGTTTAGCTCCGGGAGGTTGGGACACAGATACGCAGTATTTT,CASSLAPGGWDTDTQYF
TRBV28,TRBJ2-3,TRBD2,many,TGTGCCAGCAGCTTTCTAGCGGGGGGCCCGTTTGGGACAGATACGCAGTATTTT,CASSFLAGGPFGTDTQYF
TRBV7-2,TRBJ1-6,NA,few,TGTGCCAGCAGCCTGGGGACTCGTAATTCACCCCTCCACTTT,CASSLGTRNSPLHF
TRBV3-1,TRBJ1-2,NA,few,TGTGCCAGCAGTACAGCGGACTATGGCTACACCTTC,CASSTADYGYTF
TRBV9,TRBJ2-3,NA,few,TGTGCCAGCAGCGTAGACCTCCGGGACGCAGATACGCAGTATTTT,CASSVDLRDADTQYF
TRBV20-1,TRBJ2-1,TRBD2,NA,TGCAGTGCTAGGGGAGGGATAAGTGAGCAGTTCTTC,CSARGGISEQFF
TRBV30,TRBJ1-6,NA,few,TGTGCCTGGAGTATCTGGGTCGGGGATTCACCCCTCCACTTT,CAWSIWVGDSPLHF
TRBV7-2,TRBJ2-3,TRBD2,many,TGTGCCAGCAGCTTAGTCGGAGTAGCGGGCCGAGATACGCAGTATTTT,CASSLVGVAGRDTQYF
TRBV28,TRBJ2-3,TRBD1,many,TGTGCCAGCAGCCCACAGGGGCGCAACACAGATACGCAGTATTTT,CASSPQGRNTDTQYF
TRBV7-9,TRBJ1-3,NA,many,TGTGCCAGCAGCCAGGGAAACACCATATATTTT,CASSQGNTIYF
TRBV6-5,TRBJ1-4,TRBD1,NA,TGTGCCAGCAGTTATGGGGACAGATTAATTAATGAAAAACTGTTTTTT,CASSYGDRLINEKLFF
TRBV28,TRBJ2-5,NA,many,TGTGCCAGCAGTTGGGGCTTTACCTCACAAGAGACCCAGTACTTC,CASSWGFTSQETQYF
TRBV30,TRBJ1-1,NA,many,TGTGCCTGGAGTGGGGGAGAAGCTTTCTTT,CAWSGGEAFF
TRBV7-9,TRBJ1-2,NA,NA,TGTGCCAGCAGCTTGGGATCTAATAACCATGGCTACACCTTC,CASSLGSNNHGYTF
TRBV30,TRBJ2-1,NA,few,TGTGCCTGGAGTGCTTCCAACTCCTACAATGAGCAGTTCTTC,CAWSASNSYNEQFF
TRBV15,TRBJ1-1,NA,many,TGTGCCACCAGCAGAGTCGGGGTGACGGGGGCTTTCTTT,CATSRVGVTGAFF
TRBV20-1,TRBJ2-1,TRBD2,many,TGCAGTGCGGGTGGGACTAGCGGGGCCAGTGAGCAGTTCTTC,CSAGGTSGASEQFF
TRBV11-2,TRBJ2-3,NA,many,TGTGCCAGCAGCTTAGTGGGTACCGTGGCAGATACGCAGTATTTT,CASSLVGTVADTQYF
TRBV29-1,TRBJ2-7,NA,many,TGCAGCGTTGAAGAGTGGGGCAGCTCCTACGAGCAGTACTTC,CSVEEWGSSYEQYF
TRBV20-1,TRBJ2-7,TRBD2,NA,TGCAGTGCTAGAGATCGGGGGGGGACTAGCGGGGTTATCTACGAGCAGTACTTC,CSARDRGGTSGVIYEQYF
TRBV27,TRBJ2-7,TRBD2,many,TGTGCCAGCAGTTTTGCACTAGCGGGGACCTACGAGCAGTACTTC,CASSFALAGTYEQYF
TRBV6-1,TRBJ2-7,NA,few,TGTGCCAGCAGTACATCCCCAGGACCCTACGAGCAGTACTTC,CASSTSPGPYEQYF
TRBV5-6,TRBJ2-5,NA,NA,TGTGCCAGCAGTTATAAGGGACAACCCGCCGAGACCCAGTACTTC,CASSYKGQPAETQYF
TRBV27,TRBJ2-3,TRBD1,NA,TGTGCCAGCAGTTTATGGAAGGGGGCGGTCACAGATACGCAGTATTTT,CASSLWKGAVTDTQYF
TRBV27,TRBJ2-1,NA,many,TGTGCCAGCAGAAGACTAGGTTATGGTGAGCAGTTCTTC,CASRRLGYGEQFF
TRBV5-1,TRBJ2-7,NA,many,TGCGCCAGCAGCTTGGACAGCCGCACCTACGAGCAGTACTTC,CASSLDSRTYEQYF
TRBV7-2,TRBJ1-2,TRBD1,NA,TGTGCCAGCAGCCAAGACAGGGAGGATGGCTACACCTTC,CASSQDREDGYTF
TRBV9,TRBJ1-5,TRBD1,few,TGTGCCAGCAGCGCCTCGACAGGGGGATACGGTCAGCCCCAGCATTTT,CASSASTGGYGQPQHF
TRBV28,TRBJ1-6,NA,NA,TGTGCCAGCAACCCCATGGCGGCCGGTAATTCACCCCTCCACTTT,CASNPMAAGNSPLHF
TRBV6-2/TRBV6-3,TRBJ1-3,NA,NA,TGTGCCAGCAGTTACTCGACCCCATGGACTGGAAACACCATATATTTT,CASSYSTPWTGNTIYF
TRBV9,TRBJ2-1,TRBD2,NA,TGTGCCAGCAGACCGACTAGCGGGAGAGAAGGTACCGAGCAGTTCTTC,CASRPTSGREGTEQFF
TRBV6-1,TRBJ1-4,NA,few,TGTGCCAGCAGTGAAGGGTCCGAAAAACTGTTTTTT,CASSEGSEKLFF